A selection of T cell receptor beta chains follows, all from one sample in a study of siplizumab effects on memory and regulatory T cells. This table comes from immunoSEQ multiplex PCR, and its TCRdb copy is limited to in-frame clones, with some not included. The profile shows some 97,000 clones, about nine tenths of them singletons. Material: CD4+ T cells sorted from blood. All receptors come from a human donor in good health. Each CDR3 is given with its conserved first and last residue. Fields, in order: CDR3 length, J gene, D gene, clone size, V gene, CDR3 protein, CDR3 DNA. The D gene is left open where the match is weak. Rows give clone size only sometimes, using once, few, many, or a class for an expanded clone.

length: 13; J: TRBJ2-1; D: -; size: -; V: TRBV14; CDR3: CASSQDLLLEQFF; DNA: TGTGCCAGCAGCCAAGATCTTTTGCTGGAGCAGTTCTTC
length: 15; J: TRBJ2-2; D: -; size: -; V: TRBV18; CDR3: CASSRGTANTGELFF; DNA: TGTGCCAGCTCACGAGGGACCGCGAACACCGGGGAGCTGTTTTTT
length: 14; J: TRBJ2-7; D: TRBD2; size: -; V: TRBV6-5; CDR3: CASRTPSGDYEQYF; DNA: TGTGCCAGCAGAACTCCTAGCGGGGACTACGAGCAGTACTTC
length: 12; J: TRBJ2-7; D: -; size: -; V: TRBV28; CDR3: CASTGSPYEQYF; DNA: TGTGCCAGCACCGGGTCCCCCTACGAGCAGTACTTC
length: 12; J: TRBJ2-3; D: -; size: -; V: TRBV29-1; CDR3: CSVSRGTDTQYF; DNA: TGCAGCGTGAGCCGGGGGACAGATACGCAGTATTTT
length: 13; J: TRBJ2-7; D: TRBD2; size: -; V: TRBV10-3; CDR3: CAISELATPEQYF; DNA: TGTGCCATCAGTGAACTAGCGACTCCCGAGCAGTACTTC
length: 17; J: TRBJ2-5; D: TRBD2; size: -; V: TRBV4-1; CDR3: CASSDPEGLGPPETQYF; DNA: TGCGCCAGCAGCGACCCGGAGGGACTAGGCCCCCCAGAGACCCAGTACTTC
length: 16; J: TRBJ2-3; D: TRBD2; size: -; V: TRBV6-4; CDR3: CASNSGGGSYPDTQYF; DNA: TGTGCCAGCAATTCCGGGGGGGGCTCTTATCCAGATACGCAGTATTTT
length: 13; J: TRBJ2-5; D: -; size: -; V: TRBV5-4; CDR3: CASSLASVETQYF; DNA: TGTGCCAGCAGCTTGGCTAGCGTAGAGACCCAGTACTTC
length: 15; J: TRBJ2-3; D: -; size: -; V: TRBV9; CDR3: CASSYQAGSGDTQYF; DNA: TGTGCCAGCAGTTATCAGGCGGGTTCCGGGGATACGCAGTATTTT
length: 14; J: TRBJ1-3; D: -; size: -; V: TRBV6-6; CDR3: CASSYEQEGNTIYF; DNA: TGTGCCAGCAGTTACGAGCAAGAAGGGAACACCATATATTTT
length: 15; J: TRBJ2-7; D: TRBD2; size: -; V: TRBV6-5; CDR3: CASSSRGGDTYEQYF; DNA: TGTGCCAGCAGTTCGCGGGGGGGCGATACCTACGAGCAGTACTTC
length: 11; J: TRBJ1-4; D: -; size: -; V: TRBV28; CDR3: CASKANEKLFF; DNA: TGTGCCAGCAAGGCTAATGAAAAACTGTTTTTT
length: 16; J: TRBJ2-2; D: -; size: once; V: TRBV14; CDR3: CASSRYLARNTGELFF; DNA: TGTGCCAGCAGCCGGTACCTAGCGAGGAACACCGGGGAGCTGTTTTTT
length: 14; J: TRBJ2-5; D: TRBD2; size: -; V: TRBV11-2; CDR3: CASSPTSGVETQYF; DNA: TGTGCCAGCAGCCCAACTAGCGGGGTGGAGACCCAGTACTTC
length: 14; J: TRBJ1-5; D: TRBD1; size: -; V: TRBV27; CDR3: CASSLGRGDQPQHF; DNA: TGTGCCAGCAGTTTAGGCAGGGGGGACCAGCCCCAGCATTTT
length: 15; J: TRBJ2-5; D: -; size: -; V: TRBV19; CDR3: CATRGDRGMRQTQYF; DNA: TGTGCCACCCGAGGGGATAGGGGAATGAGGCAGACCCAGTACTTC
length: 14; J: TRBJ2-7; D: -; size: -; V: TRBV7-9; CDR3: CASSRPLVAYEQYF; DNA: TGTGCCAGCAGCCGTCCCCTAGTTGCCTACGAGCAGTACTTC
length: 15; J: TRBJ2-5; D: -; size: -; V: TRBV5-1; CDR3: CASSLARGPQETQYF; DNA: TGCGCCAGCAGCTTGGCTAGGGGCCCCCAAGAGACCCAGTACTTC
length: 15; J: TRBJ2-7; D: TRBD2; size: -; V: TRBV28; CDR3: CASTLTGTGGYEQYF; DNA: TGTGCCAGCACCCTAACTGGGACGGGAGGCTACGAGCAGTACTTC
length: 13; J: TRBJ1-1; D: -; size: -; V: TRBV6-4; CDR3: CASSLQMNTEAFF; DNA: TGTGCCAGCAGCCTGCAGATGAACACTGAAGCTTTCTTT
length: 14; J: TRBJ1-1; D: -; size: -; V: TRBV7-8; CDR3: CASSSARGNTEAFF; DNA: TGTGCCAGCAGCTCAGCGAGGGGGAACACTGAAGCTTTCTTT
length: 18; J: TRBJ2-5; D: TRBD2; size: once; V: TRBV7-2; CDR3: CASSLVHGLAVNQETQYF; DNA: TGTGCCAGCAGCTTAGTCCACGGACTAGCGGTAAACCAAGAGACCCAGTACTTC
length: 14; J: TRBJ2-3; D: TRBD2; size: -; V: TRBV28; CDR3: CASSGGRATDTQYF; DNA: TGTGCCAGCAGCGGGGGGAGGGCCACAGATACGCAGTATTTT
length: 14; J: TRBJ1-1; D: -; size: many; V: TRBV29-1; CDR3: CSVGQGGVGTEAFF; DNA: TGCAGCGTTGGACAAGGGGGGGTCGGTACTGAAGCTTTCTTT
length: 16; J: TRBJ2-2; D: -; size: -; V: TRBV4-2; CDR3: CASSQHKGGDTGELFF; DNA: TGTGCCAGCAGCCAACATAAGGGTGGGGACACCGGGGAGCTGTTTTTT
length: 19; J: TRBJ2-6; D: -; size: -; V: TRBV7-2; CDR3: CASSSNPGTVSSGANVLTF; DNA: TGTGCCAGCAGCTCCAACCCCGGGACCGTGAGCTCTGGGGCCAACGTCCTGACTTTC
length: 15; J: TRBJ2-5; D: TRBD2; size: -; V: TRBV19; CDR3: CASRKAGGPPETQYF; DNA: TGTGCCAGTAGGAAAGCGGGGGGGCCCCCAGAGACCCAGTACTTC
length: 15; J: TRBJ1-1; D: -; size: -; V: TRBV15; CDR3: CATSRVPVMNTEAFF; DNA: TGTGCCACCAGCAGAGTGCCCGTGATGAACACTGAAGCTTTCTTT
length: 14; J: TRBJ2-1; D: -; size: -; V: TRBV9; CDR3: CASSVGSSYNEQFF; DNA: TGTGCCAGCAGCGTTGGAAGCTCCTACAATGAGCAGTTCTTC
length: 12; J: TRBJ2-3; D: -; size: -; V: TRBV30; CDR3: CAWRESTDTQYF; DNA: TGTGCCTGGAGGGAAAGCACAGATACGCAGTATTTT
length: 15; J: TRBJ1-2; D: -; size: -; V: TRBV5-1; CDR3: CASRSDSRANYGYTF; DNA: TGCGCCAGCAGAAGCGACAGTCGGGCTAACTATGGCTACACCTTC
length: 13; J: TRBJ2-3; D: -; size: -; V: TRBV7-3; CDR3: CASTVEGQSTQYF; DNA: TGTGCCAGCACCGTCGAGGGGCAGAGTACGCAGTATTTT
length: 14; J: TRBJ1-2; D: TRBD1; size: -; V: TRBV5-4; CDR3: CASSLQGVGFGYTF; DNA: TGTGCCAGCAGCTTGCAGGGGGTGGGATTTGGCTACACCTTC
length: 15; J: TRBJ2-1; D: TRBD2; size: -; V: TRBV11-1; CDR3: CASRSLAGGLNEQFF; DNA: TGTGCCAGCCGCTCTCTAGCGGGGGGGCTCAATGAGCAGTTCTTC
length: 14; J: TRBJ1-1; D: TRBD1; size: -; V: TRBV19; CDR3: CATGTGHMNTEAFF; DNA: TGTGCCACCGGGACAGGGCACATGAACACTGAAGCTTTCTTT
length: 13; J: TRBJ2-7; D: -; size: -; V: TRBV4-3; CDR3: CASSQEGWYEQYF; DNA: TGCGCCAGCAGCCAAGAGGGCTGGTACGAGCAGTACTTC
length: 15; J: TRBJ1-5; D: TRBD1; size: -; V: TRBV6-5; CDR3: CASSYNRGPGQPQHF; DNA: TGTGCCAGCAGTTACAATAGGGGGCCGGGCCAGCCCCAGCATTTT
length: 16; J: TRBJ2-4; D: -; size: -; V: TRBV7-2; CDR3: CASSLVPGLAKNIQYF; DNA: TGTGCCAGCAGCTTAGTGCCAGGGCTAGCCAAAAACATTCAGTACTTC
length: 16; J: TRBJ1-2; D: TRBD1; size: -; V: TRBV27; CDR3: CASSPLGQGPNYGYTF; DNA: TGTGCCAGCAGTCCGCTAGGACAGGGACCTAACTATGGCTACACCTTC
length: 14; J: TRBJ2-7; D: TRBD1; size: -; V: TRBV4-1; CDR3: CASSQDRASYEQYF; DNA: TGCGCCAGCAGCCAGGACAGGGCATCCTACGAGCAGTACTTC